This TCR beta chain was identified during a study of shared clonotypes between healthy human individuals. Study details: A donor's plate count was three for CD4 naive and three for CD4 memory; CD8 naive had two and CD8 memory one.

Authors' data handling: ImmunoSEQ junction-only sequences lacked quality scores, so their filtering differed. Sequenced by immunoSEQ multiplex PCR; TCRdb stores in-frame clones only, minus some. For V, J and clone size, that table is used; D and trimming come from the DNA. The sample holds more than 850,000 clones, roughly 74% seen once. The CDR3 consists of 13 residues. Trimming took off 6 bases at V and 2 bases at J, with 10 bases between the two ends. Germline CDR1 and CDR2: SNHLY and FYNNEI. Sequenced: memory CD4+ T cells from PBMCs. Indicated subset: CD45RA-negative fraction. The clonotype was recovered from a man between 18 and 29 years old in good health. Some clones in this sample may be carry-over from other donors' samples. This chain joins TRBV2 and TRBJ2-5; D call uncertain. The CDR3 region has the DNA TGTGCCAGCAGACTGGGATATCAAGAGACCCAGTACTTC. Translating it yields CASRLGYQETQYF.